One TCR beta chain is described in this entry. The germline gives CDR1 MNHNS, CDR2 SASEGT. V shed 4 bases and J shed 1 base, with 13 bases lying between them. The CDR3 runs to 15 residues. The sample belongs to a study of ipilimumab plus nivolumab after autologous stem cell transplantation. Study overall: Patients received a median of roughly five ipilimumab and roughly 8 nivolumab doses.

The protocol was immunoSEQ multiplex PCR, while the TCRdb copy is restricted to in-frame clones and leaves out a portion. The sample consists of approximately 84,000 clones, approximately 86% of them appearing once. The chain uses TRBV6-1 and TRBJ1-1, with D uncertain. The TCR was taken from a male donor with diffuse large B-cell lymphoma. This specimen was PBMCs, taken in a trial of ipilimumab plus nivolumab as post-transplant consolidation. The chain's CDR3 is CASSALVSQNTEAFF. DNA for the CDR3: TGTGCCAGCAGTGCCCTGGTGAGTCAGAACACTGAAGCTTTCTTT.